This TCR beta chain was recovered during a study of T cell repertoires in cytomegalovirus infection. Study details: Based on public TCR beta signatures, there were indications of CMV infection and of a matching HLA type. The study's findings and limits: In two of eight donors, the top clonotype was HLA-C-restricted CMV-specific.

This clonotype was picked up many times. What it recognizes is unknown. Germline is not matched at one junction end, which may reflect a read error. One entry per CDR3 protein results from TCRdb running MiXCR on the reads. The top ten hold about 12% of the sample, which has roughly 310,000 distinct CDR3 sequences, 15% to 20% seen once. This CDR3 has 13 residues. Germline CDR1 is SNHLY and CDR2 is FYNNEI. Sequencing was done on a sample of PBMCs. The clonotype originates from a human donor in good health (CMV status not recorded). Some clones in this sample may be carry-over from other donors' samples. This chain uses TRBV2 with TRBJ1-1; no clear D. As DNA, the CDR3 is TGCGCCAGCAGCCAAGGGCTGAACACTGAAGCTTTCTTT. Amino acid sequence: CASSQGLNTEAFF.